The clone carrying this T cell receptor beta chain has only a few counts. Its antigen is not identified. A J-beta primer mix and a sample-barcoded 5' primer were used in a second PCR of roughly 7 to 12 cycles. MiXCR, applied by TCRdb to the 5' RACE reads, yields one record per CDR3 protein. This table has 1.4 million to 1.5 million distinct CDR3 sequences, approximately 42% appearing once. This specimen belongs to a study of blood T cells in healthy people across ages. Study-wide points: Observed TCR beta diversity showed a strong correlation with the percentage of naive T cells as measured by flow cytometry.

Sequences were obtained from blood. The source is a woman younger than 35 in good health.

The CDR3 loop reads CSAPQAGSNYGYTF. The CDR3 DNA reads as TGCAGTGCTCCCCAAGCGGGCTCGAACTATGGCTACACCTTC. The chain recombines TRBV20-1 with TRBJ1-2; D unclear. V dropped 5 bases and J dropped 2 bases, with 15 bases sitting between them. Germline V CDR1 and CDR2: DFQATT, SNEGSKA (reference sequence). The CDR3 runs 14 residues.